This entry describes one T cell receptor beta chain. Its antigen has not been determined. The input lacks base qualities; no much larger clone sits a single base away. The library was built by means of the immunoSEQ multiplex PCR assay. For most patients, genomic DNA was isolated using the Qiagen DNeasy Blood and Tissue Kit and was shipped frozen to Adaptive Biotechnologies for TCR sequencing. For most patients, high-throughput TCR-beta CDR3 sequencing of genomic DNA was performed by Adaptive Biotechnologies. Turning to the authors' computational methods: TCR sequencing data for 18 patients were retrieved from Adaptive's ImmunoSEQ software; a few other patients were processed with MiXCR and VDJtools. CD4 versus CD8 sorting errors were corrected by removing sequences found in both subsets at a frequency ratio below 5:1. CDR3 nucleotide sequences shared between donor and recipient were removed because their origin could not be assigned. Alloreactive clones required at least 2-fold expansion over unstimulated cells and minimum CFSE-low frequency of 0.002% (template counts) or 0.001% (read counts). Mappable clones were those detected in sequenced pre-transplant spleen, lymph node, or MLR CFSE-low populations of the donor or recipient. The cumulative frequency of alloreactive clones was calculated as a percentage of all sequences, weighted by copy number. The source is immuneACCESS, and TCRdb retained only in-frame sequences with V and J called. Part of the clones is not carried over; for the studies checked, unresolved V genes explain less than half of this, and the remainder is unexplained. V, J and clone size are taken as reported in that table, and D and trimming were inferred from the DNA itself. This sample lists over 85,000 clones; 80% to 95% were detected once. Of the sample, about 0.54% falls within the top ten clones.

V and J lose 6 bases and 4 bases, and a span of 18 bases separates them. The CDR3 measures 16 amino acids from cysteine to phenylalanine. Only the CDR3 DNA stays, 48 bases, in frame from base 1. Reading the germline V gene (reference sequence) gives CDR1 MNHEY and CDR2 SMNVEV. The data stem from a study of graft-versus-host responses after intestinal transplantation (TCRdb year 2021). Context from the whole study: Multivisceral, liver-intestinal, or isolated intestinal transplants were received by the recipients. All recipients received anti-thymocyte globulin induction followed by maintenance tacrolimus and steroids for two to four years. Graft-versus-host and host-versus-graft alloreactive T cell clones were tracked in the graft, circulation and bone marrow after intestinal transplantation using bulk TCR-beta CDR3 sequencing. Alloreactive clones were identified by sequencing pre-transplant mixed lymphocyte reaction products and comparing them with unstimulated pre-transplant donor and recipient T cells. The cohort enrolled about two dozen intestinal transplant recipients, one of whom was a retransplant, and 3 patients without pretransplant specimens were excluded. Donor T cell macrochimerism was defined as a peak of at least 4% donor T cells among recipient peripheral blood mononuclear cells. Rather than being sequenced by the commercial service, samples from a few later patients were sequenced in-house on an Illumina MiSeq and processed with MiXCR.

Findings and caveats that apply to the study as a whole: Early after transplant, declines in HvG clones were associated with peak levels of circulating GvH clones. The relatively low number and heterogeneity of intestinal transplant patients limited the conclusions. In the allografts of patients with donor T cell macrochimerism, GvH to HvG T cell clonal ratios were high. GvH clones were detected in recipient bone marrow, and some of these GvH clones were observed earlier in ileal mucosa or blood, consistent with an intestinal mucosal origin.

The time point label corresponds to: cells obtained before transplantation from donor or recipient. CD3+CD4+ and CD3+CD8+ populations were FACS-sorted from unstimulated pre-transplant donor and recipient cells taken from spleen or lymph nodes. Here the chain combines TRBV27 and TRBJ1-4, and possibly TRBD1, on 6 matching bases. The sample in question was unstimulated CD8+ T cells sorted from spleen or lymph node cells, obtained before intestinal transplant. This TCR came from a human donor who received an intestinal transplant. The DNA is TGTGCCAGCAGCGATCAAGGACAGACCCATAATGAAAAACTGTTTTTT. Its translation is CASSDQGQTHNEKLFF.